Each of the 30 T cell receptor beta chains below was sequenced from the same sample in a study of post-analysis software for immune sequencing data. Broader study findings: The study found TRBV5-6, TRBV5-1 and TRBV20-1 among roughly 5 TRBV segments more frequent in patients than controls.

Every TCR beta cDNA library bore unique molecular identifiers. TCRdb recomputed calls from the PCR reads with MiXCR, one row per CDR3 protein. The table shows hundreds of thousands of distinct CDR3 sequences, with roughly 27% occurring only once. These TCRs' antigens remain unknown. The material sequenced was blood. These receptors were taken from a girl aged 10 to 17 with multiple sclerosis.

This clonotype was recorded a few times. The gene calls are TRBV6-2 or TRBV6-3 and TRBJ1-2, with D unresolved. This CDR3 is built from 12 residues. CDR1 and CDR2 (germline): MNHEY, SVGEGT. V lost 2 bases and J 8 bases, leaving 9 bases between the germline ends. CDR3 loop: CASSYVGWGYTF. The CDR3 nucleotides are TGTGCCAGCAGTTACGTCGGTTGGGGCTACACCTTC.

This clonotype was seen ten or more times. The chain links TRBV20-1 to TRBJ2-1; possible D gene TRBD2, 6 bases. V was pared by 6 bases and J by 6 bases, with 18 bases between. Germline CDR1 reads DFQATT; CDR2 reads SNEGSKA (reference sequence). This CDR3 spans 14 amino acids. The CDR3 protein is CSAEGLRQRNEQFF. The CDR3 nucleotides are TGCAGTGCCGAGGGACTTCGCCAACGCAATGAGCAGTTCTTC.

In the case of this clonotype: Sequence at one end of the junction differs from germline and may be a read error. The V gene is TRBV27, the J gene TRBJ2-7; a possible D gene is TRBD1 (5 bases). The length of the CDR3 is 14 residues. Germline V CDR1 and CDR2: MNHEY, SMNVEV (reference sequence). The CDR3 is CASRLWQGSYEQYF. For the CDR3, the DNA is TGTGCCAGCAGGTTATGGCAGGGATCCTACGAGCAGTACTTC.

This clonotype was picked up many times. V is TRBV5-1 and J is TRBJ2-5, with D tentatively TRBD1 (6 bases). Per germline, CDR1 SGHRS and CDR2 YFSETQ. V was shortened by 0 bases and J by 2 bases, with 14 bases between the two germline ends. CDR3 length equals 16 residues. CDR3: CASSLGGQLHQETQYF. As DNA, the CDR3 is TGCGCCAGCAGCTTGGGAGGACAGTTACATCAAGAGACCCAGTACTTC.

The chain recombines TRBV27 with TRBJ2-1; 9 nucleotides line up with TRBD1. The germline V gene has CDR1 MNHEY and CDR2 SMNVEV (reference sequence). The CDR3 extends over 15 amino acids. Trimming at V came to 3 bases and at J to 9 bases, leaving 9 bases not matched to a gene. The CDR3 DNA reads TGTGCCAGCAGTTTGGGGACAGGGCGATTGGGTGAGCAGTTCTTC. Amino acid sequence: CASSLGTGRLGEQFF.

This chain joins TRBV4-3 and TRBJ2-3; no firm D call. The CDR3 runs 16 residues. V shed 0 bases and J shed 2 bases, with 12 bases lying between them. Germline lookup yields CDR1 LGHNA and CDR2 YSLEER. CDR3 nucleotide sequence: TGCGCCAGCAGCCAAGATAGTGGCTGGGACACAGATACGCAGTATTTT. It is translated as CASSQDSGWDTDTQYF.

The rearrangement joins TRBV5-6 to TRBJ1-1, with a tentative D call TRBD1 (6 bases). Trimming cost V 0 bases and J 4 bases, with 16 bases left between them. The V gene's germline CDR1 is SGHDT and CDR2 YYEEEE. The CDR3 is 16 amino acids. The CDR3 spells CASSLGPGATGTEAFF. As DNA, the CDR3 is TGTGCCAGCAGCTTGGGTCCAGGGGCTACAGGCACTGAAGCTTTCTTT.

CDR3 sequence (DNA): TGTGCCAGCAGCTTAGGTGCAGGGTCGCGTTCCGACGGCTACACCTTC. This translates into CASSLGAGSRSDGYTF. The rearrangement uses TRBV7-2 and TRBJ1-2; D might be TRBD1 (5 bases). The germline CDR1 and CDR2 sequences are SGHTA and FQGNSA. The CDR3 totals 16 residues. The V and J ends lost 1 base and 8 bases respectively, with 20 bases between them.

A few counts support this clonotype. The J gene is TRBJ1-2, the V gene TRBV4-1; D gene uncertain. Germline V gives CDR1 MGHRA, CDR2 YSYEKL. The CDR3 covers 14 residues. V gave up 1 base and J gave up 5 bases, with 11 bases separating them. The CDR3 nucleotides read TGCGCCAGCAGCCAAGGATACGCAGCTTATGGCTACACCTTC. Translating gives CASSQGYAAYGYTF.

The sample holds many counts of this clonotype. The chain is built from TRBV29-1 and TRBJ2-7; TRBD1 might be the D (5 bases). This CDR3 spans 12 amino acids. The germline gives CDR1 SQVTM, CDR2 ANQGSEA. CDR3 residues: CILGGRAYEQYF. CDR3 DNA: TGCATCCTGGGCGGCAGGGCCTACGAGCAGTACTTC.

In this sample, this clonotype turned up many times. V and J are TRBV29-1 and TRBJ2-1; the D call may be TRBD1 or TRBD2 (6 bases each). Germline values: CDR1 SQVTM, CDR2 ANQGSEA. This CDR3 comprises 11 residues. Trimming cost V 5 bases and J 11 bases, with 13 bases left between them. The CDR3: CSVPKGGKQFF. CDR3 bases: TGCAGCGTTCCTAAAGGGGGGAAGCAGTTCTTC.

In its sample, this clonotype was seen a few times. The chain joins TRBV7-2 to TRBJ2-7; 8 bases match TRBD2. V was pared by 2 bases and J by 5 bases, with 5 bases of the junction left unmatched. Per the germline V gene, CDR1 is SGHTA and CDR2 is FQGNSA. CDR3 length equals 14 residues. The CDR3 region is CASSLPGGPHEQYF. The CDR3 DNA is TGTGCCAGCAGCTTACCGGGAGGGCCCCACGAGCAGTACTTC. Using reference TRBV7-2 and TRBJ2-7 for the parts outside the CDR3, the full variable domain is GAGVSQSPSNKVTEKGKDVELRCDPISGHTALYWYRQSLGQGLEFLIYFQGNSAPDKSGLPSDRFSAERTGGSVSTLTIQRTQQEDSAVYLCASSLPGGPHEQYFGPGTRLTVT.

This clonotype was seen at least ten times. This rearrangement joins TRBV20-1 to TRBJ2-7, with D hard to call. The V end lost 4 bases, the J end lost 3 bases, and 10 bases lay between the germline ends. CDR1 is DFQATT and CDR2 is SNEGSKA in the germline V gene (reference sequence). The CDR3 covers 12 residues. DNA for the CDR3: TGCAGTGCTAACGACGGGTACTACGAGCAGTACTTC. It translates to CSANDGYYEQYF.

This chain connects TRBV27 to TRBJ2-4; 7 positions match TRBD2. The CDR3 loop spans 13 amino acids. Germline loops: CDR1 MNHEY, CDR2 SMNVEV (reference sequence). V gave up 5 bases and J gave up 11 bases; unmatched junction bases: 9. The CDR3 reads CASSQRGREVQYF. The CDR3 DNA reads TGTGCCAGCAGTCAAAGAGGGAGGGAAGTTCAGTACTTC.

This chain links TRBV28 with TRBJ2-3; D may be TRBD1 (7 bases). The germline gives CDR1 MDHEN, CDR2 SYDVKM. The CDR3 is 15 residues long. Trimming pared 6 bases from V and 5 bases from J, leaving 18 bases between. In DNA form, the CDR3 reads TGTGCCAGCAGCCCCGCGGAGGGGGCGGAAGATACGCAGTATTTT. It yields the protein CASSPAEGAEDTQYF. Combining the CDR3 with reference TRBV28 and TRBJ2-3 gives the whole variable domain DVKVTQSSRYLVKRTGEKVFLECVQDMDHENMFWYRQDPGLGLRLIYFSYDVKMKEKGDIPEGYSVSREKKERFSLILESASTNQTSMYLCASSPAEGAEDTQYFGPGTRLTVL.

In this sample, this clonotype turned up a few times. The chain carries TRBV6-2 or TRBV6-3 and TRBJ2-1; D might be TRBD1 (6 bases). The CDR3 covers 10 residues. Germline values: CDR1 MNHEY, CDR2 SVGEGT. Deletions cut 10 bases from V and 15 bases from J, with 16 bases between. DNA of the CDR3: TGTGCCACCAAAGGGGGAGAGGGGTTCTTC. As protein: CATKGGEGFF.

This chain links TRBV7-6 with TRBJ2-6; D call uncertain. V was pared by 3 bases and J by 2 bases, with 8 bases between. In germline, CDR1 is SGHVS, CDR2 FNYEAQ. The CDR3 has 15 residues. The DNA of the CDR3 is TGTGCCAGCAGCTTGGGTCTTGCTGGGGCCAACGTCCTGACTTTC. Protein: CASSLGLAGANVLTF.

V and J are TRBV14 and TRBJ1-1; weak D call: TRBD1 (5 bases). V lost 2 bases to trimming and J lost 7 bases, with 14 bases between them. Germline CDR1 reads SGHDN; CDR2 reads FVKESK. This CDR3 region has 14 residues. The CDR3 nucleotides read TGTGCCAGCAGCCAAAGTTCAGGGTACGGTGAAGCTTTCTTT. This gives the protein CASSQSSGYGEAFF.

This clonotype appeared a few times. The chain couples TRBV10-3 to TRBJ2-7, with 15 bases lining up with TRBD2. The CDR3 length is 17 residues. J lost 7 bases, V lost 0 bases, and 7 bases had no gene match. Germline V gene data show CDR1 as ENHRY and CDR2 as SYGVKD. The CDR3 reads CAISESWTSGGAWEQYF. CDR3 nucleotides: TGTGCCATCAGTGAGTCGTGGACTAGCGGGGGGGCCTGGGAGCAGTACTTC.

The table lists this clonotype with a few counts. V is TRBV20-1 and J is TRBJ1-2, with D tentatively TRBD1 (6 bases). CDR1 DFQATT and CDR2 SNEGSKA come from the germline V gene (reference sequence). This CDR3 contains 12 residues. With 3 bases removed from V and 8 bases from J, the gap between germline ends came to 13 bases. In DNA form, the CDR3 reads TGCAGTGCTAGGATCTCGGGGGCCGGCTACACCTTC. This translates into CSARISGAGYTF.

The chain couples TRBV4-2 to TRBJ2-4; D ambiguous. This CDR3 contains 16 residues. Germline CDR1 LGHNA, CDR2 YNFKEQ. The ends were cut back, 3 bases at V and 0 bases at J, with 12 bases in the middle. This CDR3 is CASSHSQQIAKNIQYF. In DNA form, the CDR3 reads TGTGCCAGCAGCCATTCTCAACAGATAGCCAAAAACATTCAGTACTTC.

The gene calls are TRBV6-5 and TRBJ2-5, with D hard to call. Trimming took 2 bases from V and 4 from J, leaving 11 bases between them. The CDR3 runs 14 residues. Germline V gene sequence: CDR1 MNHEY, CDR2 SVGAGI. The CDR3 DNA reads as TGTGCCAGCAGTTACCGAGAATACCTAGAGACCCAGTACTTC. It specifies CASSYREYLETQYF.

This clonotype showed up just a few times. This chain links TRBV20-1 with TRBJ2-7, with D tentatively TRBD2 (7 bases). Deletions cut 3 bases from V and 2 bases from J, with 26 bases between. There are 18 residues in the CDR3. Germline V lookup: CDR1 DFQATT, CDR2 SNEGSKA (reference sequence). Here the CDR3 reads CSASGQGRGASGPYEQYF. DNA for the CDR3: TGCAGTGCTAGTGGTCAGGGGCGCGGGGCTAGCGGTCCCTACGAGCAGTACTTC.

This clonotype was recorded a few times. Written as DNA, the CDR3 is TGTGCCAGCGTAAAATCAGGGACAGCCTCCTATGGCTACACCTTC. This gives the protein CASVKSGTASYGYTF. J is TRBJ1-2 and V is TRBV2, with 7 positions matching TRBD1. The CDR3 runs to 15 residues. Germline trimming cut 8 bases from V and 4 bases from J; bases unmatched to any gene: 13. From germline, CDR1 is SNHLY and CDR2 FYNNEI.

This sequence joins TRBV20-1 and TRBJ1-2; tentatively, D is TRBD1 (5 bases). Germline V gene lookup returns CDR1 DFQATT and CDR2 SNEGSKA (reference sequence). The V and J ends lost 0 bases and 8 bases respectively, with 19 bases between them. The CDR3 runs to 15 residues. The CDR3 is CSARDLGGTISGYTF. In DNA, the CDR3 is TGCAGTGCTAGAGATCTAGGCGGGACTATATCGGGCTACACCTTC.

The rearrangement links TRBV20-1 to TRBJ2-3; a possible D gene is TRBD1 (5 bases). This CDR3 region has 12 residues. Trimming took off 6 bases at V and 1 base at J, with 8 bases between the two ends. From germline, CDR1 is DFQATT and CDR2 SNEGSKA (reference sequence). The CDR3 coding sequence is TGCAGTGCCCCGACAGGCACAGATACGCAGTATTTT. This gives the protein CSAPTGTDTQYF.

The chain joins TRBV10-3 to TRBJ2-7; 9 bases align to TRBD2. V lost 5 bases, J lost 2 bases, and 7 bases stayed unmatched. Germline V gives CDR1 ENHRY, CDR2 SYGVKD. The CDR3 is made up of 15 amino acids. The CDR3 here is CAISMGLAGTYEQYF. As DNA, the CDR3 is TGTGCCATCAGTATGGGGCTAGCGGGGACCTACGAGCAGTACTTC.

The table lists this clonotype with a few counts. The CDR3 loop reads CAISGGDGPPPYNEQFF. CDR3 nucleotide sequence: TGTGCCATCAGTGGCGGGGACGGACCTCCCCCCTACAATGAGCAGTTCTTC. The rearrangement joins TRBV10-3 to TRBJ2-1, with D maybe TRBD2 (6 bases). The germline CDR1 and CDR2 sequences are ENHRY and SYGVKD. Trimming took off 4 bases at V and 2 bases at J, with 18 bases between the two ends. CDR3 length: 17 residues.

This clonotype turned up a few times. The gene calls are TRBV2 and TRBJ2-7, with 13 nucleotides matching TRBD2. The CDR3 loop spans 16 amino acids. Germline V gene data show CDR1 as SNHLY and CDR2 as FYNNEI. With V trimmed by 5 bases and J by 2 bases, 6 bases remained unmatched. The DNA for the CDR3 is TGTGCCAGCAGTCCTCGGACTAGCGGGAGTCCCTACGAGCAGTACTTC. It encodes CASSPRTSGSPYEQYF.

The chain employs TRBV29-1 and TRBJ2-1, with TRBD1 matching over 7 bases. The CDR3 contains 14 residues. Germline CDR1 is SQVTM and CDR2 is ANQGSEA. Trimming removed 4 bases from V and 7 bases from J; junction bases left unmatched: 10. The CDR3 is CSVGMDRTRNEQFF. CDR3 coding DNA: TGCAGCGTTGGTATGGACAGGACCAGGAATGAGCAGTTCTTC.